This entry lists 14 T cell receptor beta chains sequenced from one sample in a study of T cell responses to AZD1222 COVID-19 vaccine. The repertoire was sequenced with immunoSEQ multiplex PCR; TCRdb's copy has only in-frame clones and lacks some. The sample records tens of thousands of clones, 70% to 80% being singletons. The source was peripheral blood, collected on day 0 of AZD1222 vaccination. The receptors were sampled from an adult in good health.

This clone was picked up one time. CDR3 residues: CASSLTLASETQYF. CDR3 nucleotides: TGCGCCAGCAGCCTCACCCTAGCTTCGGAGACCCAGTACTTC. J is TRBJ2-5 and V is TRBV4-1, with D perhaps TRBD2 (5 bases). CDR1 is MGHRA, CDR2 YSYEKL, per germline. The V gene lost 4 bases and the J gene lost 5 bases, with 14 bases spanning the gap. This CDR3 comprises 14 residues.

This chain joins TRBV6-4 and TRBJ2-1, with TRBD2 matching over 9 bases. CDR3 length: 16 residues. The germline V gene encodes CDR1 MRHNA and CDR2 SNTAGT. Germline trimming cut 4 bases from V and 7 bases from J; bases unmatched to any gene: 11. The CDR3 DNA is TGTGCCAGCAGTGGTGCCCCGGGACTAGCTGTGAATGAGCAGTTCTTC. Amino acid sequence: CASSGAPGLAVNEQFF.

This sequence joins TRBV11-2 and TRBJ1-5; a possible D gene is TRBD1 (5 bases). Germline lookup yields CDR1 SGHAT and CDR2 FQNNGV. This CDR3 region has 14 residues. The V end lost 5 bases, the J end lost 3 bases, and 11 bases lay between the germline ends. CDR3 sequence reads: CASSDGTFNQPQHF. The CDR3, as DNA: TGTGCCAGCAGCGACGGGACTTTCAATCAGCCCCAGCATTTT.

The rearrangement joins TRBV7-8 to TRBJ2-7; 11 bases agree with TRBD2. Trimming took 4 bases from V and 3 from J; bases not matched to a gene: 8. The V gene's germline CDR1 is SGHVS and CDR2 FQNEAQ. The length of the CDR3 is 16 residues. Written as DNA, the CDR3 is TGTGCCAGCAGCTCTTTAGCGGGAGGGCCAGGCTACGAGCAGTACTTC. Translating it yields CASSSLAGGPGYEQYF.

The V and J genes are TRBV28 and TRBJ2-5, with 9 positions matching TRBD1. There are 14 residues in the CDR3. V trimming: 10 bases; J trimming: 1 base; junction bases outside the gene matches: 7. Per the germline V gene, CDR1 is MDHEN and CDR2 is SYDVKM. DNA for the CDR3: TGTGCCATCCAGACAGGGGGGCCCCAAGAGACCCAGTACTTC. Residues: CAIQTGGPQETQYF.

The rearrangement links TRBV10-3 to TRBJ1-6; no firm D call. The CDR3 runs to 14 residues. Germline-derived CDR1 and CDR2 are ENHRY and SYGVKD. V gave up 3 bases and J gave up 5 bases, with 8 bases separating them. The CDR3 DNA reads as TGTGCCATCAGTGATTCGGGAAATAATTCACCCCTCCACTTT. It is translated as CAISDSGNNSPLHF.

This clone has just a few counts. The chain combines TRBV27 with TRBJ1-6; 7 positions agree with TRBD1. CDR1 is MNHEY, CDR2 SMNVEV, per germline (reference sequence). Unmatched junction bases numbered 2, after V lost 4 bases and J lost 5 bases. The CDR3 sequence is 14 residues long. CDR3 amino acids: CASSWTGDNSPLHF. CDR3 coding DNA: TGTGCCAGCAGTTGGACAGGAGATAATTCACCCCTCCACTTT.

The chain employs TRBV11-2 and TRBJ1-2, with D tentatively TRBD1 (5 bases). V lost 3 bases and J lost 3, with 14 bases in between. Germline loops: CDR1 SGHAT, CDR2 FQNNGV. This CDR3 is 15 amino acids long. The CDR3 DNA sequence: TGTGCCAGCAGCTTTAGTCGGGGACCAGACTATGGCTACACCTTC. Translated: CASSFSRGPDYGYTF.

The V gene is TRBV7-9, the J gene TRBJ1-6; 7 bases are a match to TRBD1. The CDR3 has 14 residues. The V gene's germline CDR1 is SEHNR and CDR2 FQNEAQ (reference sequence). The junction had 4 bases not matched to a gene; V was cut back by 3 bases and J by 8 bases. The CDR3 is CASSFQGEDSPLHF. The CDR3 DNA reads TGTGCCAGCAGCTTTCAGGGGGAAGATTCACCCCTCCACTTT.

The chain has TRBV19 and TRBJ1-1; D is ambiguous. CDR1 and CDR2 (germline): LNHDA, SQIVND (reference sequence). The ends were cut back, 1 base at V and 1 base at J, with 10 bases in the middle. The CDR3 contains 15 residues. The CDR3 bases are TGTGCCAGTAGTATAGTCCGGGTCTCGAACACTGAAGCTTTCTTT. This gives the protein CASSIVRVSNTEAFF.

The rearrangement links TRBV21-1 to TRBJ2-5; the table names TRBD2, a call not compared with the DNA. TRBV21-1 corresponds to a pseudogene. This CDR3 has 15 residues. The CDR3 nucleotides are TGTGCCAGCAGCAATTGTGACCCAGACTTAGAGACCCAGTACTTC. This encodes CASSNCDPDLETQYF.

The V call is TRBV5-4, the J call TRBJ2-3; the D gene is possibly TRBD2 (6 bases). The V end was cut by 3 bases, the J end by 4 bases, with 15 bases between. The CDR3 has 15 amino acids. Germline lookup yields CDR1 SGHNT and CDR2 YYREEE (reference sequence). The CDR3 sequence is CASSYSAGMADTQYF. CDR3 coding DNA: TGTGCCAGCAGCTATTCTGCGGGAATGGCAGATACGCAGTATTTT.

This sequence joins TRBV27 and TRBJ1-2; no definite D call. CDR3 length equals 13 residues. V was clipped by 4 bases and J by 0 bases, with 6 bases between them. Germline V CDR1 and CDR2: MNHEY, SMNVEV (reference sequence). CDR3 DNA sequence: TGTGCCAGCAGTTCCGGAGCTAACTATGGCTACACCTTC. Its protein is CASSSGANYGYTF.

CDR3 DNA: TGTGCCAGCAGTTTTCGTAGCGGGAGGGCCCGCAATGAGCAGTTCTTC. Translation gives CASSFRSGRARNEQFF. The chain joins TRBV7-2 to TRBJ2-1, with 11 bases that match TRBD2. This CDR3 comprises 16 residues. CDR1 and CDR2 from the germline V gene are SGHTA and FQGNSA. Losses at the gene ends were 6 bases for V and 6 bases for J; bases not matched to a gene: 10.